These 27 T cell receptor beta chains came from one sample sequenced in a study of T cells after somatic rescue of genetic block. Assay: immunoSEQ multiplex PCR; the TCRdb copy retains only in-frame clones and omits some. The repertoire consists of 95,000 to 120,000 clones, with 75% to 95% occurring once and the leading ten covering 1.4% to 1.5%. Input material: peripheral blood mononuclear cells (PBMCs). Receptor source: a woman in her late teens or twenties.

This clone was observed a handful of times. The chain couples TRBV5-4 to TRBJ1-1; D call uncertain. The V gene's germline CDR1 is SGHNT and CDR2 YYREEE (reference sequence). The CDR3 covers 12 residues. V lost 0 bases and J lost 4, with 4 bases in between. In DNA, the CDR3 is TGTGCCAGCAGCTTGGACCTCACTGAAGCTTTCTTT. Amino acid sequence: CASSLDLTEAFF.

The rearrangement uses TRBV10-3 and TRBJ2-5; 11 bases align to TRBD1. This CDR3 is built from 12 residues. The V gene end was trimmed by 10 bases and the J gene end by 7 bases; junction bases not matched to a gene: 5. Germline CDR1 ENHRY, CDR2 SYGVKD. In DNA, the CDR3 is TGTGCCACCCAAGGGACAGGGGGGACCCAGTACTTC. Protein product: CATQGTGGTQYF.

V is TRBV18 and J is TRBJ1-4, with 10 bases aligning to TRBD1. Germline trimming cut 2 bases from V and 8 bases from J; bases unmatched to any gene: 5. The CDR3 is 15 amino acids. Germline-derived CDR1 and CDR2 are KGHSH and LQKENI. CDR3 in DNA: TGTGCCAGCTCACCAGGGACAGGGGCCGAAGAAAAACTGTTTTTT. Amino acid sequence: CASSPGTGAEEKLFF.

This clone was detected once. The V call is TRBV5-6, the J call TRBJ2-2, with 9 bases that match TRBD2. There are 17 residues in the CDR3. CDR1 SGHDT and CDR2 YYEEEE come from the germline V gene. V lost 6 bases and J lost 3; bases outside the gene matches: 12. CDR3: CASIKFLAGDHTGELFF. The DNA for the CDR3 is TGTGCCAGCATCAAATTTTTAGCGGGGGATCACACCGGGGAGCTGTTTTTT.

The rearrangement links TRBV5-1 to TRBJ1-3, with TRBD1 as a possible D gene (5 bases). In germline, CDR1 is SGHRS, CDR2 YFSETQ. This CDR3 is built from 15 residues. Trimming cost V 0 bases and J 1 base, with 8 bases left between them. The CDR3 DNA reads as TGCGCCAGCAGCTTGGAACCAGGGTCTGGAAACACCATATATTTT. It yields the protein CASSLEPGSGNTIYF.

This clone occurred once. The chain uses TRBV2 and TRBJ2-7, with 7 bases fitting TRBD1. The CDR3 is 14 residues long. CDR1 and CDR2 from the germline V gene are SNHLY and FYNNEI. The V segment lost 7 bases and the J segment 4 bases; nucleotides outside the gene matches: 10. The CDR3 protein is CASKGAGEGYEQYF. The DNA for the CDR3 is TGTGCCAGCAAGGGGGCAGGGGAAGGTTACGAGCAGTACTTC.

This clone showed up just a few times. V and J are TRBV28 and TRBJ2-1; 7 nucleotides line up with TRBD2. This CDR3 region has 14 residues. The trim removed 2 bases at V and 8 bases at J, leaving 6 bases unmatched. Germline CDR1 reads MDHEN; CDR2 reads SYDVKM. The CDR3 region is CASSLAGVKDEQFF. The CDR3 DNA sequence: TGTGCCAGCAGTTTAGCGGGGGTCAAGGATGAGCAGTTCTTC. Filled out from reference TRBV28 and TRBJ2-1, the complete variable domain reads DVKVTQSSRYLVKRTGEKVFLECVQDMDHENMFWYRQDPGLGLRLIYFSYDVKMKEKGDIPEGYSVSREKKERFSLILESASTNQTSMYLCASSLAGVKDEQFFGPGTRLTVL.

Here the CDR3 DNA reads TGTGCCTGGAGTGTTTATAGCGGGGGGGTCACAGATACGCAGTATTTT. Translated: CAWSVYSGGVTDTQYF. This sequence joins TRBV30 and TRBJ2-3; 11 bases are a match to TRBD2. The germline CDR1 and CDR2 sequences are GTSNPN and SVGIG (reference sequence). This CDR3 is built from 16 residues. Unmatched junction bases numbered 4, after V lost 0 bases and J lost 2 bases.

CDR3 sequence (DNA): TGTGCCAGCAGCTTATCATTTAGTGACGAGCAGTACTTC. Protein: CASSLSFSDEQYF. The chain is built from TRBV11-3 and TRBJ2-7; D gene unclear. Per germline, CDR1 SGHNT and CDR2 YENEEA. Between the trimmed V and J ends, which lost 2 bases and 5 bases, there was a span of 10 bases. The CDR3 sequence is 13 residues long.

V usage is TRBV5-6 and J usage is TRBJ2-7; 7 bases map to TRBD1. The CDR3 totals 14 residues. The germline CDR1 and CDR2 sequences are SGHDT and YYEEEE. V was clipped by 5 bases and J by 0 bases; unmatched bases: 5. DNA for the CDR3: TGTGCCAGCAGAAGGACAGGCCTCTCCTACGAGCAGTACTTC. Its translation is CASRRTGLSYEQYF.

This chain connects TRBV7-2 to TRBJ1-5, with D uncertain. Between the trimmed V and J ends, which lost 3 bases and 3 bases, there was a span of 3 bases. This CDR3 comprises 12 residues. Germline V lookup: CDR1 SGHTA, CDR2 FQGNSA. CDR3 coding DNA: TGTGCCAGCAGCTTGCCCAATCAGCCCCAGCATTTT. Amino acid sequence: CASSLPNQPQHF.

This chain links TRBV5-1 with TRBJ2-7, with D tentatively TRBD1 (5 bases). The germline CDR1 and CDR2 sequences are SGHRS and YFSETQ. Deletions cut 0 bases from V and 0 bases from J, with 13 bases between. This CDR3 is 16 amino acids long. The DNA for the CDR3 is TGCGCCAGCAGCTTGGATCGACAGACCTTCTCCTACGAGCAGTACTTC. This sequence encodes CASSLDRQTFSYEQYF.

The CDR3 nucleotides read TGTGCCAGCAACAATCCCTCGACAGTCTATGGCTACACCTTC. Amino acids: CASNNPSTVYGYTF. The chain combines TRBV21-1 with TRBJ1-2; the D call in the table, TRBD1, was not verified against the DNA. TRBV21-1 is labeled a pseudogene. The CDR3 is made up of 14 amino acids.

This clone was counted once. The chain joins TRBV6-5 to TRBJ2-5; 11 positions match TRBD2. The CDR3 runs 15 residues. Germline CDR1 and CDR2: MNHEY and SVGAGI. V lost 6 bases to trimming and J lost 5 bases; unmatched junction nucleotides: 8. The CDR3 DNA reads TGTGCCAGCAGCCGACTAGCGGGGACGGGGGAGACCCAGTACTTC. This gives the protein CASSRLAGTGETQYF.

This chain uses TRBV4-3 with TRBJ2-7; possibly TRBD1 or TRBD2 for D (5 bases each). The ends were cut back, 2 bases at V and 2 bases at J, with 16 bases in the middle. This CDR3 has 16 residues. CDR1 is LGHNA and CDR2 is YSLEER in the germline V gene. CDR3 sequence reads: CASSQSRAQGAYEQYF. The CDR3 coding sequence is TGCGCCAGCAGCCAAAGTCGGGCGCAGGGAGCCTACGAGCAGTACTTC.

J is TRBJ2-5 and V is TRBV21-1; the D call in the table, TRBD2, was not verified against the DNA. TRBV21-1 is given as a pseudogene. The CDR3 runs to 18 residues. CDR3 coding DNA: TGTGCCAGCAGCCGGCGACTAGCGGGGGAATGGGAAAAAGAGACCCAGTACTTC. The encoded protein is CASSRRLAGEWEKETQYF.

This clone was detected only a few times. The chain employs TRBV4-2 and TRBJ2-7, with D perhaps TRBD1 (6 bases). Germline CDR1 is LGHNA and CDR2 is YNFKEQ. V was shortened by 0 bases and J by 5 bases, with 14 bases between the two germline ends. The CDR3 consists of 15 residues. CDR3 protein: CASSQEWQGRHEQYF. In nucleotides, the CDR3 is TGTGCCAGCAGCCAAGAGTGGCAGGGGCGGCACGAGCAGTACTTC.

The rearrangement links TRBV2 to TRBJ2-5; 9 positions agree with TRBD1. CDR3 length: 15 amino acids. Germline CDR1 is SNHLY and CDR2 is FYNNEI. Trimming cost V 8 bases and J 2 bases; bases outside gene matches: 9. The CDR3 spells CASRRQGVNQETQYF. The CDR3 DNA reads TGTGCCAGCCGCCGACAGGGGGTTAATCAAGAGACCCAGTACTTC.

This rearrangement joins TRBV6-5 to TRBJ2-7; tentatively, D is TRBD1 (5 bases). Germline V lookup: CDR1 MNHEY, CDR2 SVGAGI. V lost 4 bases and J lost 2, with 15 bases in between. This CDR3 has 15 amino acids. The CDR3: CASSSNQGVAYEQYF. The CDR3 DNA reads TGTGCCAGCAGTTCCAACCAGGGTGTTGCCTACGAGCAGTACTTC.

The chain links TRBV7-2 to TRBJ1-6; D possibly corresponds to TRBD1 (6 bases). V gave up 3 bases and J gave up 10 bases, with 16 bases separating them. The length of the CDR3 is 15 residues. Germline V CDR1 and CDR2: SGHTA, FQGNSA. DNA of the CDR3: TGTGCCAGCAGCTTGATACAGGGAACCCAGTCACCCCTCCACTTT. Translated: CASSLIQGTQSPLHF.

The V and J genes are TRBV28 and TRBJ1-5; D might be TRBD1 (6 bases). Deletions cut 3 bases from V and 7 bases from J, with 13 bases between. In germline, CDR1 is MDHEN, CDR2 SYDVKM. CDR3 length equals 14 residues. Here the CDR3 reads CASSFSTGRQPQHF. The DNA for the CDR3 is TGTGCCAGCAGTTTTAGTACAGGGCGGCAGCCCCAGCATTTT.

The rearrangement uses TRBV5-6 and TRBJ2-7, with D uncertain. Trimming stripped 2 bases from V and 5 bases from J, with 5 bases between. Per the germline V gene, CDR1 is SGHDT and CDR2 is YYEEEE. The CDR3 runs to 11 residues. The CDR3 region is CASSFRDEQYF. As DNA, the CDR3 is TGTGCCAGCAGCTTCCGCGACGAGCAGTACTTC. Based on the CDR3 plus reference TRBV5-6 and TRBJ2-7, the full variable domain is DAGVTQSPTHLIKTRGQQVTLRCSPKSGHDTVSWYQQALGQGPQFIFQYYEEEERQRGNFPDRFSGHQFPNYSSELNVNALLLGDSALYLCASSFRDEQYFGPGTRLTVT.

J is TRBJ1-4 and V is TRBV9; D is ambiguous. Germline V gene data show CDR1 as SGDLS and CDR2 as YYNGEE. The CDR3 is 14 residues long. With 1 base removed from V and 4 bases from J, the gap between germline ends came to 8 bases. The CDR3 protein is CASSVSASNEKLFF. CDR3 in DNA: TGTGCCAGCAGCGTATCTGCCAGTAATGAAAAACTGTTTTTT.

This chain links TRBV12-5 with TRBJ1-4; 7 nucleotides agree with TRBD1. CDR3 length: 15 amino acids. Germline loops: CDR1 LGHNT, CDR2 FRNRAP. V lost 1 base and J lost 2; bases outside the gene matches: 1. The CDR3: CASGLATGTNEKLFF. CDR3 bases: TGTGCTAGTGGTTTGGCGACAGGGACTAATGAAAAACTGTTTTTT.

The rearrangement uses TRBV7-2 and TRBJ1-1, with TRBD1 as a possible D gene (5 bases). Germline CDR1 SGHTA, CDR2 FQGNSA. This CDR3 spans 13 amino acids. Trimming pared 6 bases from V and 2 bases from J, leaving 10 bases between. Here the CDR3 DNA reads TGTGCCAGCAGGAAAACAGGAAACACTGAAGCTTTCTTT. Its translation is CASRKTGNTEAFF. The entire variable domain, with the rest obtained from reference TRBV7-2 and TRBJ1-1, is as follows: GAGVSQSPSNKVTEKGKDVELRCDPISGHTALYWYRQSLGQGLEFLIYFQGNSAPDKSGLPSDRFSAERTGGSVSTLTIQRTQQEDSAVYLCASRKTGNTEAFFGQGTRLTVV.

The count of this clone is one. The rearrangement uses TRBV5-4 and TRBJ2-7; the D is unclear. Germline V CDR1 and CDR2: SGHNT, YYREEE (reference sequence). Trimming removed 4 bases from V and 0 bases from J, with 14 bases in between. The CDR3 is 15 residues long. As DNA, the CDR3 is TGTGCCAGCAGCGCTTCTCGATTGATCTCCTACGAGCAGTACTTC. Protein sequence: CASSASRLISYEQYF.

V usage is TRBV7-3 and J usage is TRBJ2-7; D might be TRBD1 or TRBD2, each matching 7 bases. V lost 5 bases, J lost 1 base, and 15 bases lay in between. The CDR3 sequence is 15 residues long. From germline, CDR1 is SGHTA and CDR2 FQGTGA. For the CDR3, the DNA is TGTGCCAGCAGCCCCCAGGGGGGGATTTCCTACGAGCAGTACTTC. It specifies CASSPQGGISYEQYF.